The table lists the clone carrying this T cell receptor beta chain with many counts. Germline V gives CDR1 MNHEY, CDR2 SMNVEV (reference sequence). Trimming pared 4 bases from V and 7 bases from J, leaving 16 bases between. The CDR3 covers 15 residues. The data originate from a study of molecular identifiers for immune sequencing clone quantification. A single record per CDR3 protein comes from TCRdb applying MiXCR to the PCR reads. Among about 640,000 distinct CDR3 sequences listed, 15% to 20% were seen once. The chain uses TRBV27 and TRBJ1-4; TRBD1 is a possible D gene (6 bases). Input material: naive CD8+ T cells from blood, with Jurkat cell RNA spiked in. Subset specified: FACS-sorted CD8+CD4-CCR7+CD45RA+ naive T cells. The sequence was collected from a human donor in good health. Some libraries in this study had Jurkat cell RNA spiked in. The CDR3 is CASSSRTPRGEKLFF. The CDR3 DNA follows: TGTGCCAGCAGTTCCCGGACCCCCAGGGGTGAAAAACTGTTTTTT.